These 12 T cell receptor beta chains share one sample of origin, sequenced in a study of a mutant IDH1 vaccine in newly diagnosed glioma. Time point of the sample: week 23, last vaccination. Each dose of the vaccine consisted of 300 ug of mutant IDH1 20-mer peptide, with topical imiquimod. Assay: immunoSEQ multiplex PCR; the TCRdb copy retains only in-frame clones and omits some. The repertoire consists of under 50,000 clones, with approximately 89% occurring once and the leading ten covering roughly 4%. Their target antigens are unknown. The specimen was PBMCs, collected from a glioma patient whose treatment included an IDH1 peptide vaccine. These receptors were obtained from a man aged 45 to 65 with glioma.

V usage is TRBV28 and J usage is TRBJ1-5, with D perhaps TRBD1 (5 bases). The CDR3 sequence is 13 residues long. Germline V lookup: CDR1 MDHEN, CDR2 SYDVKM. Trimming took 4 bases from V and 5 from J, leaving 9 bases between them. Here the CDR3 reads CASSWGVHQPQHF. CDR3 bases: TGTGCCAGCAGTTGGGGGGTCCATCAGCCCCAGCATTTT.

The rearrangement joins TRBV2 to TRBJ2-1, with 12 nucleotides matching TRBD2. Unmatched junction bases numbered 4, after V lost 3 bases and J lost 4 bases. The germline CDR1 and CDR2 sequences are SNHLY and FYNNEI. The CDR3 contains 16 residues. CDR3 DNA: TGTGCCAGCAGTGATTCTAGCGGGAGGGGTTACAATGAGCAGTTCTTC. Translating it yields CASSDSSGRGYNEQFF. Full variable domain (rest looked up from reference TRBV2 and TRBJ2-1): EPEVTQTPSHQVTQMGQEVILRCVPISNHLYFYWYRQILGQKVEFLVSFYNNEISEKSEIFDDQFSVERPDGSNFTLKIRSTKLEDSAMYFCASSDSSGRGYNEQFFGPGTRLTVL.

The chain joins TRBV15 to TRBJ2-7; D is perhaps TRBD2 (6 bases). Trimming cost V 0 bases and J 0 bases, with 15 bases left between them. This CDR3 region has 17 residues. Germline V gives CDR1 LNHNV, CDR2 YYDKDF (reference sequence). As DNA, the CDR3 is TGTGCCACCAGCAGAGATCAGAAGCGGGCTGACTCCTACGAGCAGTACTTC. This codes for CATSRDQKRADSYEQYF.

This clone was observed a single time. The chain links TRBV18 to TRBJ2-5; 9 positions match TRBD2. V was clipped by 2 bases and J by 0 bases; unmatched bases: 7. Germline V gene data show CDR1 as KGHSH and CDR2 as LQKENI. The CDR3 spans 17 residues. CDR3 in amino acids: CASSPLAGVAYQETQYF. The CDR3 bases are TGTGCCAGCTCACCATTAGCGGGAGTGGCTTACCAAGAGACCCAGTACTTC.

CDR3 amino acids: CASSRTGGADNQPQHF. CDR3 nucleotides: TGTGCCAGCAGCCGGACAGGGGGCGCCGACAATCAGCCCCAGCATTTT. The rearrangement uses TRBV7-9 and TRBJ1-5; 11 bases are a match to TRBD1. CDR3 length: 16 amino acids. Germline CDR1 and CDR2: SEHNR and FQNEAQ (reference sequence). V shed 5 bases, J shed 3 bases, and the junction held 6 bases outside the gene matches.

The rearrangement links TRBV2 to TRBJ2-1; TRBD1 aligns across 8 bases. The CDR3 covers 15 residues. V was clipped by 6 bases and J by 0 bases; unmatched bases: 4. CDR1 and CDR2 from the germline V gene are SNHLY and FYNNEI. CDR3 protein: CASRRDRSSYNEQFF. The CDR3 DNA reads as TGTGCCAGCAGACGGGACAGGAGCTCCTACAATGAGCAGTTCTTC.

The CDR3, as DNA: TGTGCCAGCAGTCGAAGGGGCAATCAGCCCCAGCATTTT. It is translated as CASSRRGNQPQHF. The chain links TRBV5-8 to TRBJ1-5; D is undetermined. The CDR3 consists of 13 residues. The V and J ends lost 5 bases and 2 bases respectively, with 8 bases between them. Germline CDR1 reads SGHTS; CDR2 reads YDEGEE.

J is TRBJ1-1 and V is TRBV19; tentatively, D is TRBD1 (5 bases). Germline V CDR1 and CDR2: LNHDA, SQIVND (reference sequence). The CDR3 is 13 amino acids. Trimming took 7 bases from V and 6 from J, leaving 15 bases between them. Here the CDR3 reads CASIKGFVAEAFF. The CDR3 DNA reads TGTGCCAGTATCAAGGGGTTCGTGGCTGAAGCTTTCTTT.

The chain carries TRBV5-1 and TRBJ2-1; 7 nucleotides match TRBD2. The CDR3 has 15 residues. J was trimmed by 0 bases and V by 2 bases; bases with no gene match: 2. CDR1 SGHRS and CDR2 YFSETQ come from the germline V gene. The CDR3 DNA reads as TGCGCCAGCAGCTTCCTAGCGGACTCCTACAATGAGCAGTTCTTC. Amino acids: CASSFLADSYNEQFF.

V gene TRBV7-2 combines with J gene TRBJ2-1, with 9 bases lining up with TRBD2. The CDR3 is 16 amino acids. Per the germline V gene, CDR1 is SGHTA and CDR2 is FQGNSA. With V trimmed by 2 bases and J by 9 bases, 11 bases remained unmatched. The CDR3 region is CASSLTGYLAGREQFF. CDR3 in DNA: TGTGCCAGCAGCTTAACCGGATATCTAGCGGGACGTGAGCAGTTCTTC.

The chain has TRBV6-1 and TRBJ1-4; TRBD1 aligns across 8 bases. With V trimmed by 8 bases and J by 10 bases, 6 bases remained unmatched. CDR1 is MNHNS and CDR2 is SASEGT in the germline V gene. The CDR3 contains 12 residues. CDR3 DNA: TGTGCCAGCCTTCCAGGGGGCGGAAAACTGTTTTTT. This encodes CASLPGGGKLFF.

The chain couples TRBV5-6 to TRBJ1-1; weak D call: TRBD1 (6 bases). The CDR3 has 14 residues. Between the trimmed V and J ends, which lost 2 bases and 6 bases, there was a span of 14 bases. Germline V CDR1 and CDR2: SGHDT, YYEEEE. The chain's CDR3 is CASSLGTTSAEAFF. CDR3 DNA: TGTGCCAGCAGCTTAGGGACAACCTCGGCTGAAGCTTTCTTT. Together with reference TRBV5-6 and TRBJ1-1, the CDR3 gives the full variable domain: DAGVTQSPTHLIKTRGQQVTLRCSPKSGHDTVSWYQQALGQGPQFIFQYYEEEERQRGNFPDRFSGHQFPNYSSELNVNALLLGDSALYLCASSLGTTSAEAFFGQGTRLTVV.